The 9 T cell receptor beta chains below were found in one sample sequenced in a study of identical twins. MiXCR was run by TCRdb on the 5' RACE reads, yielding one entry per CDR3 protein. The sample records about 520,000 distinct CDR3 sequences, 22% being singletons. This sample was shared with a second study, whose subject was T cells expressing NK-cell markers.

Sequencing was carried out using CD4+ T cells sorted from blood. These receptors came from a woman younger than 35 in good health.

This clonotype was counted ten times or more. The J gene is TRBJ2-3, the V gene TRBV20-1, with D tentatively TRBD2 (5 bases). The V end was cut by 3 bases, the J end by 1 base, with 5 bases between. The CDR3 is made up of 12 amino acids. Germline CDR1 reads DFQATT; CDR2 reads SNEGSKA (reference sequence). CDR3 DNA sequence: TGCAGTGCTAGCGGGGGCACAGATACGCAGTATTTT. Translation gives CSASGGTDTQYF.

This clonotype occurred many times. This sequence joins TRBV20-1 and TRBJ2-3, with D uncertain. In germline, CDR1 is DFQATT, CDR2 SNEGSKA (reference sequence). This CDR3 has 15 amino acids. The ends were cut back, 1 base at V and 0 bases at J, with 11 bases in the middle. CDR3 protein: CSARGLLPSTDTQYF. The CDR3 DNA reads TGCAGTGCTAGAGGACTTTTACCAAGCACAGATACGCAGTATTTT.

This clonotype was counted many times. The CDR3 loop reads CSVTRTSGGAVDEQFF. The CDR3 nucleotides read TGCAGCGTGACACGGACTAGCGGGGGGGCGGTGGATGAGCAGTTCTTC. The chain is built from TRBV29-1 and TRBJ2-1, with 15 bases fitting TRBD2. V lost 6 bases to trimming and J lost 8 bases; unmatched junction nucleotides: 11. The CDR3 is 16 amino acids. CDR1 is SQVTM, CDR2 ANQGSEA, per germline.

V is TRBV18 and J is TRBJ1-2; 8 bases are shared with TRBD1. Germline V lookup: CDR1 KGHSH, CDR2 LQKENI. The CDR3 contains 15 residues. Trimming at V came to 5 bases and at J to 5 bases, leaving 10 bases not matched to a gene. This CDR3 is CASSEGQDEGYGYTF. The CDR3 DNA reads TGTGCCAGCTCAGAGGGACAGGACGAAGGATATGGCTACACCTTC.

This clonotype has only a few counts. The chain couples TRBV5-1 to TRBJ1-6, with D perhaps matching TRBD1 (6 bases). Trimming cost V 4 bases and J 1 base, with 18 bases left between them. CDR1 is SGHRS and CDR2 is YFSETQ in the germline V gene. The CDR3 is 18 amino acids. The CDR3 DNA reads as TGCGCCAGCAGCGAGGGGGGGTTCGGTCGATCCTATAATTCACCCCTCCACTTT. It translates to CASSEGGFGRSYNSPLHF.

The table lists this clonotype with many counts. This sequence joins TRBV7-2 and TRBJ1-6, with D hard to call. The CDR3 contains 16 residues. V dropped 1 base and J dropped 0 bases, with 7 bases sitting between them. The germline V gene has CDR1 SGHTA and CDR2 FQGNSA. CDR3 bases: TGTGCCAGCAGCTTAGGAAGTAACTCCTATAATTCACCCCTCCACTTT. It translates to CASSLGSNSYNSPLHF.

This clonotype was recorded a few times. The chain has TRBV2 and TRBJ2-7; D uncertain. This CDR3 contains 12 residues. Germline V lookup: CDR1 SNHLY, CDR2 FYNNEI. Trimming removed 8 bases at V and 3 bases at J, with 11 bases between. The CDR3 loop reads CASEGRDYEQYF. The CDR3 bases are TGTGCCAGCGAAGGAAGAGACTACGAGCAGTACTTC.

This clonotype showed up just a few times. The chain employs TRBV9 and TRBJ2-3, with D uncertain. The CDR3 runs 14 residues. V shed 0 bases and J shed 4 bases, with 9 bases lying between them. CDR1 is SGDLS and CDR2 is YYNGEE in the germline V gene. This CDR3 reads CASSVDTAADTQYF. CDR3 coding DNA: TGTGCCAGCAGCGTAGATACAGCCGCAGATACGCAGTATTTT.

The rearrangement uses TRBV6-1 and TRBJ2-6; D not resolved. The V end was cut by 1 base, the J end by 2 bases, with 3 bases between. CDR1 and CDR2 (germline): MNHNS, SASEGT. The length of the CDR3 is 14 residues. The CDR3 region is CASSEGPGANVLTF. As DNA, the CDR3 is TGTGCCAGCAGTGAAGGACCTGGGGCCAACGTCCTGACTTTC.